This T cell receptor (beta chain) emerged from a study of blood T cells in healthy people across ages (dated by TCRdb to between 2015 and 2017). About the investigation overall: In model experiments, roughly one uniquely barcoded TCR beta cDNA molecule per two T cells was captured by template switching. Using deep sequencing normalized with unique cDNA molecular identifiers, the study measured how TCR beta repertoire diversity changes with age. The donors were divided into four age groups: young (average about 15 years), middle-aged (roughly 40), aged (approximately 59) and long-lived (around 87). For two donors (one aged 18 to 29 and one aged 80 or older), the study analyzed two additional independent replicas of 1 million unique cDNA reads from the same blood draw. The investigation overall reported the following: Total diversity estimates from one million sequenced T cells were considered lower bounds and underestimates. The CMV infection status of donors was not known, potentially confounding age-related changes in expanded clonotypes. Bulk unsorted PBMC profiling prevented conclusive comparison of naive and antigen-experienced compartments. The long-lived group showed more naive CD4+ T cells, fewer expanded clones and increased TCR diversity than the aged group, suggesting age selection. As age increased, observed TCR beta diversity per million T cells dropped in a roughly linear way, and a significant reduction was already evident by age about 40. A strong correlation was found between observed TCR beta diversity and the percentage of naive T cells measured by flow cytometry.

Donors were 39 systemically healthy Caucasian individuals from Russia aged roughly 6 to 95 years. Each donor gave 8 to 10 milliliters of peripheral blood, collected into EDTA-treated Vacutainer tubes. Ficoll-Paque density-gradient centrifugation was used to isolate PBMCs, with at least 6.5 million obtained per sample. Total RNA was extracted from PBMCs with Trizol reagent, with at least 6 micrograms obtained per sample. The percentages of naive CD45RAhigh/CD27high T cells were determined by flow cytometry on a PBMC aliquot from every donor. Preparation of the library involved 5' RACE. For sequencing, an Illumina HiSeq 2500 was employed. A second PCR of about 7 to 12 cycles was performed with a sample-barcoded 5' primer and a J-beta primer mix. A template-switch 5' adaptor carrying 12 random nucleotides introduced a unique molecular identifier onto each TCR beta cDNA molecule. Each sample yielded at least 2.5 million CDR3-containing paired-end reads. First-strand cDNA synthesis was performed from all RNA using the Mint cDNA synthesis kit, with priming by a TRBC-specific oligonucleotide. All cDNA was treated with uracil-DNA glycosylase and then went through a first 18-cycle PCR with the universal primers M1SS and BC2_uni_R. Regarding the original processing steps: Each sample was normalized by randomly selecting 1 million high-quality reads, each carrying a distinct molecular identifier. Instead of being binned into consensus sequences, reads with shared molecular identifiers were discarded. MiTCR, set to a Q25 quality threshold and the strictest error-elimination algorithm, was used for CDR3 identification, clonotype clustering and error correction. Lower-bound total TCR beta diversity was estimated with a nonparametric unseen species model using Euler transformation. TCRdb reprocessed the public reads (quality trimming at Q25 with fastp, clone calling with MiXCR) and kept in-frame beta chains. CDR3 protein sequences are deduplicated, and each keeps its most common genes and DNA. Here the V and J calls rest on TCRdb's processing, not on the authors' analysis. A total of around 1,000,000 distinct CDR3 sequences appear in this sample, approximately 25% of them only once. The leading ten clones occupy less than 0.75% of the sample.

Notes on this clonotype: Its antigen remains unidentified. There are no base qualities to consult, and no much larger clone falls within one base.

V lost 8 bases and J lost 2 bases; the stretch between them is 12 bases long. The CDR3 starts with the cysteine, ends with the phenylalanine, and has 13 residues. Just the 39-base CDR3 DNA is kept, in frame starting at base 1. The CDR1 and CDR2 encoded by the germline V gene are MNHEY and SVGAGI. This same sample was also part of a study on T cells of mothers and their children. The other study reports the following: Nine systemically healthy Caucasian individuals served as donors, namely three mothers together with their six children. cDNA synthesis consumed the entire amount of extracted RNA, loaded at about 1.6 ug RNA in each 15 ul reaction. In the second PCR, sample barcodes and 2-4 random nucleotides were introduced via the M1S primer. More than 9 million TCR beta CDR3 reads were obtained from each mother, and about 3 million reads were obtained from each child. TCR recombination output is similarly shaped by thymic selection in related and unrelated pairs, with a minor effect exerted by inherited differences. Normalized repertoire overlap was always found to be slightly, but never significantly, higher in related mother-child pairs than in unrelated mother-child pairs. No persistent microchimeric T cell clones were detected, at a sensitivity of about 100 clones per million clonotypes. The study used deep NGS to compare TCR beta repertoires of mothers and children, seeking features distinguishing related mother-child pairs from unrelated individuals. On average, the children were approximately 11 +/- 4 years old, while the mothers were about 40 +/- 4 years old. After adapter ligation with NEBNext reagents, the libraries were sequenced on Illumina HiSeq 2000 with 100+100 nt paired-end reads. To prevent cross-contamination, the mother and child libraries were prepared a month apart and were sequenced in separate runs. Each donor had between 500,000 and 2,000,000 distinct TCR beta clonotypes identified. Naive TCR beta clonotypes were estimated from low-frequency clonotypes matched to each donor's FACS-determined naive share, without sorting.

The receptor comes from a girl aged 2-9 years in good health. This chain joins TRBV6-5 to TRBJ2-5; the D element could tentatively be TRBD1 or TRBD2, as 5 bases agree for each. The source material was blood. This receptor has the CDR3 CASGRDVQETQYF. The bases are TGTGCCAGCGGCCGGGACGTACAAGAGACCCAGTACTTC.